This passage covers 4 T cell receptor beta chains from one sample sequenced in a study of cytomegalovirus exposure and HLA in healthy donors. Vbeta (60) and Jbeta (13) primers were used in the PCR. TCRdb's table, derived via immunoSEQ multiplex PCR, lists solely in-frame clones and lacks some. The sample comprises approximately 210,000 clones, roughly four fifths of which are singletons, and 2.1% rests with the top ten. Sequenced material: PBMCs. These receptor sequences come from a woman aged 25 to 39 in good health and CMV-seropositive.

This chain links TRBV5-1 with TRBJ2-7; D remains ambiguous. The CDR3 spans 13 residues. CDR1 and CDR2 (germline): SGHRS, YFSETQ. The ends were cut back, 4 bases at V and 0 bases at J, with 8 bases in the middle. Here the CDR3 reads CASSRQSSYEQYF. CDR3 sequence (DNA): TGCGCCAGCAGCCGACAATCCTCCTACGAGCAGTACTTC.

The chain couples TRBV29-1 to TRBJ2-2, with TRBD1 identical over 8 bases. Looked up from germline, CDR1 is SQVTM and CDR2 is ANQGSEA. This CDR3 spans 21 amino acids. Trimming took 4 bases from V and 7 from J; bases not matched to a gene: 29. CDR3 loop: CSVGPRRLNRRGRVTNGELFF. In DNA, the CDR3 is TGCAGCGTTGGGCCCCGGAGGTTGAATCGCAGGGGGCGCGTAACAAACGGGGAGCTGTTTTTT.

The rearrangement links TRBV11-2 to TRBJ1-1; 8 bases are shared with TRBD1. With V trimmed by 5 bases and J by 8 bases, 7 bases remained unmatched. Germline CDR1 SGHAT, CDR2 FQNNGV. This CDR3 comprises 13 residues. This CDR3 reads CASSVRGDREAFF. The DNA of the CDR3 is TGTGCCAGCAGCGTACGTGGGGACAGGGAAGCTTTCTTT.

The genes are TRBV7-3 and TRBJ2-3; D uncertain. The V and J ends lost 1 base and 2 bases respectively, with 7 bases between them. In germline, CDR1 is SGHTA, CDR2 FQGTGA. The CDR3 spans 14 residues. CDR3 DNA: TGTGCCAGCAGCTTAAAACAGCCCACAGATACGCAGTATTTT. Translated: CASSLKQPTDTQYF. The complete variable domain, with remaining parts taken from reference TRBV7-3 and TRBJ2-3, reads GAGVSQTPSNKVTEKGKYVELRCDPISGHTALYWYRQSLGQGPEFLIYFQGTGAADDSGLPNDRFFAVRPEGSVSTLKIQRTERGDSAVYLCASSLKQPTDTQYFGPGTRLTVL.